These 14 T cell receptor beta chains were all obtained from the same sample, sequenced in a study of CD8 T cells in Susac syndrome. The RNA, about 0.5 to 1 ug, was put through reverse transcription using random hexamers. A single record per CDR3 protein comes from TCRdb applying MiXCR to the immunoSEQ multiplex PCR reads. The sample records approximately 200,000 distinct CDR3 sequences, about 96% being singletons. Sequencing used CD4+ T cells from PBMCs. Receptors originate from a human donor with multiple sclerosis.

The genes are TRBV27 and TRBJ1-5, with TRBD1 as a possible D gene (6 bases). The germline CDR1 and CDR2 sequences are MNHEY and SMNVEV (reference sequence). The V end lost 2 bases, the J end lost 6 bases, and 11 bases lay between the germline ends. The CDR3 spans 14 residues. The CDR3 DNA reads as TGTGCCAGCAGTTTAAGGGGGGGGTCTCAGCCCCAGCATTTT. It yields the protein CASSLRGGSQPQHF.

The chain uses TRBV12-3 or TRBV12-4 and TRBJ1-3; D is uncertain. This CDR3 spans 11 amino acids. V was shortened by 3 bases and J by 16 bases, with 13 bases between the two germline ends. The CDR3 DNA reads TGTGCCAGCAGTTTGGCTTCGGCAGTGTATTTT. This codes for CASSLASAVYF.

The table lists this clonotype with a count of one. The V and J genes are TRBV20-1 and TRBJ1-1; D may be TRBD1 (5 bases). Germline lookup yields CDR1 DFQATT and CDR2 SNEGSKA (reference sequence). The V end was cut by 0 bases, the J end by 3 bases, with 5 bases between. CDR3 size: 12 residues. CDR3 DNA: TGCAGTGCTAGAGAGGGGCACACTGAAGCTTTCTTT. Its translation: CSAREGHTEAFF.

CDR3: CASSEGGIAEGTWQYF. CDR3 in DNA: TGTGCCAGCAGCGAGGGAGGAATAGCGGAGGGTACGTGGCAGTACTTC. The V and J genes are TRBV9 and TRBJ2-7; possible D gene TRBD2, 6 bases. Between the trimmed V and J ends, which lost 3 bases and 9 bases, there was a span of 25 bases. Germline V CDR1 and CDR2: SGDLS, YYNGEE. CDR3 length equals 16 residues.

The rearrangement uses TRBV27 and TRBJ1-5, with a weak D call TRBD1 (5 bases). Looked up from germline, CDR1 is MNHEY and CDR2 is SMNVEV (reference sequence). This CDR3 spans 17 amino acids. V was cut by 6 bases and J by 1 base, with 19 bases left in between. In DNA, the CDR3 is TGTGCCAGCAGCCCTTATCGTACGGGGACGAGCAATCAGCCCCAGCATTTT. This codes for CASSPYRTGTSNQPQHF.

The gene calls are TRBV27 and TRBJ1-5, with D possibly being TRBD1 (6 bases). Per the germline V gene, CDR1 is MNHEY and CDR2 is SMNVEV (reference sequence). V shed 5 bases and J shed 4 bases, with 15 bases lying between them. There are 15 residues in the CDR3. The CDR3 DNA sequence: TGTGCCAGCAGTCCGTTGAGGGGGTCAAATCAGCCCCAGCATTTT. This encodes CASSPLRGSNQPQHF.

The chain links TRBV25-1 to TRBJ2-1; 10 bases are shared with TRBD2. J was trimmed by 9 bases and V by 3 bases; bases with no gene match: 11. Germline-derived CDR1 and CDR2 are MGHDK and SYGVNS. The CDR3 is 16 amino acids. The CDR3 spells CASSDDRLAGVVEQFF. The DNA for the CDR3 is TGTGCCAGCAGTGACGACCGGCTAGCGGGGGTGGTTGAGCAGTTCTTC. The variable domain in full, completed from reference TRBV25-1 and TRBJ2-1, reads EADIYQTPRYLVIGTGKKITLECSQTMGHDKMYWYQQDPGMELHLIHYSYGVNSTEKGDLSSESTVSRIRTEHFPLTLESARPSHTSQYLCASSDDRLAGVVEQFFGPGTRLTVL.

V usage is TRBV3-1 and J usage is TRBJ2-7; D is undetermined. Per the germline V gene, CDR1 is LGHDT and CDR2 is YNNKEL (reference sequence). This CDR3 region has 16 residues. The V and J ends lost 4 bases and 2 bases respectively, with 18 bases between them. CDR3 residues: CASSPMGMTGAYEQYF. The CDR3 nucleotides read TGTGCCAGCAGCCCGATGGGGATGACTGGAGCCTACGAGCAGTACTTC.

The gene calls are TRBV5-1 and TRBJ2-1, with 11 bases that match TRBD2. CDR1 is SGHRS and CDR2 is YFSETQ in the germline V gene. Unmatched junction bases numbered 14, after V lost 4 bases and J lost 8 bases. This CDR3 contains 17 residues. CDR3 in amino acids: CASSPSTLAGAGDEQFF. In nucleotides, the CDR3 is TGCGCCAGCAGCCCGTCGACACTAGCGGGAGCTGGCGATGAGCAGTTCTTC.

V usage is TRBV7-9 and J usage is TRBJ2-7; D is unclear. Trimming removed 5 bases from V and 2 bases from J, with 13 bases in between. The CDR3 loop spans 14 amino acids. Germline V CDR1 and CDR2: SEHNR, FQNEAQ (reference sequence). The chain's CDR3 is CASSPTPPTYEQYF. Written as DNA, the CDR3 is TGTGCCAGCAGCCCGACTCCCCCCACCTACGAGCAGTACTTC.

This rearrangement joins TRBV7-9 to TRBJ2-1; D may be TRBD2 (5 bases). Looked up from germline, CDR1 is SEHNR and CDR2 is FQNEAQ (reference sequence). Trimming took 7 bases from V and 7 from J, leaving 17 bases between them. The CDR3 consists of 14 residues. As DNA, the CDR3 is TGTGCCAGCACCCCCTCGGGCGGGCTTAATGAGCAGTTCTTC. Residues: CASTPSGGLNEQFF.

The chain employs TRBV11-3 and TRBJ2-3, with no clear D. Looked up from germline, CDR1 is SGHNT and CDR2 is YENEEA. The CDR3 is 14 amino acids. The ends were cut back, 2 bases at V and 8 bases at J, with 14 bases in the middle. The CDR3 DNA is TGTGCCAGCAGCTTAACGGATGTCGCTGGTACGCAGTATTTT. This codes for CASSLTDVAGTQYF.

This chain uses TRBV9 with TRBJ2-5; maybe TRBD1 (6 bases). Trimming cost V 4 bases and J 2 bases, with 6 bases left between them. The length of the CDR3 is 12 residues. Germline loops: CDR1 SGDLS, CDR2 YYNGEE. The CDR3 nucleotides are TGTGCCAGCAGCACAGGGCAAGAGACCCAGTACTTC. It specifies CASSTGQETQYF.

The chain uses TRBV30 and TRBJ1-4; D call uncertain. V lost 1 base and J 4 bases, leaving 4 bases between the germline ends. This CDR3 region has 12 residues. Germline CDR1 is GTSNPN and CDR2 is SVGIG (reference sequence). The DNA of the CDR3 is TGTGCCTGGAGTGCCTATAATGAAAAACTGTTTTTT. This sequence encodes CAWSAYNEKLFF.